This T cell receptor (beta chain) was found in a study of blood T cell repertoires in COVID-19. Study in general: PBMCs, B-cell-depleted T cells, or T cells were the source of the cDNA or gDNA that made up the material.

Assay used: immunoSEQ multiplex PCR; TCRdb lists only in-frame clones, some missing. This table has about 69,000 clones, 60% to 85% appearing once. CDR1 and CDR2 from the germline V gene are LGHDT and YNNKEL (reference sequence). This CDR3 has 17 amino acids. V was clipped by 3 bases and J by 2 bases; unmatched bases: 9. Sequencing was carried out using peripheral blood. This TCR came from a man aged 55 to 70 with acute or convalescent COVID-19. The chain combines TRBV3-1 (or the pseudogene TRBV3-2) with TRBJ1-4; 7 bases are shared with TRBD1. The DNA for the CDR3 is TGTGCCAGCAGCCAGACAGGGTACGGCGCGACTAATGAAAAACTGTTTTTT. Residues: CASSQTGYGATNEKLFF.